One sample yielded the 2 T cell receptor beta chains listed below, sequenced in a study of OX40 agonist ivuxolimab in advanced cancers. Generated by immunoSEQ multiplex PCR, the TCRdb table keeps only in-frame clones and is missing some. The sample holds about 98,000 clones, about nine tenths seen once. The sequencing here drew on CD4+ or CD8+ T cells sorted from blood, taken in a trial of the OX40 agonist ivuxolimab. These receptors all come from an adult with an advanced solid tumor such as melanoma, head and neck, liver or kidney cancer.

This sequence joins TRBV4-2 and TRBJ2-3; D is ambiguous. The CDR3 has 17 residues. Trimming removed 0 bases at V and 1 base at J, with 14 bases between. The V gene's germline CDR1 is LGHNA and CDR2 YNFKEQ. The CDR3 coding sequence is TGTGCCAGCAGCCAAGATATCCAGTCCCTGCGCACAGATACGCAGTATTTT. Its protein product is CASSQDIQSLRTDTQYF.

This chain joins TRBV14 and TRBJ2-6, with D tentatively TRBD2 (5 bases). This CDR3 has 18 residues. The V end lost 4 bases, the J end lost 2 bases, and 18 bases lay between the germline ends. Germline CDR1 SGHDN, CDR2 FVKESK. Written as DNA, the CDR3 is TGTGCCAGCAGCCCTAGACAAGCCGGGATGACTGGGGCCAACGTCCTGACTTTC. As protein: CASSPRQAGMTGANVLTF. The variable domain in full, with the rest retrieved from reference TRBV14 and TRBJ2-6, is EAGVTQFPSHSVIEKGQTVTLRCDPISGHDNLYWYRRVMGKEIKFLLHFVKESKQDESGMPNNRFLAERTGGTYSTLKVQPAELEDSGVYFCASSPRQAGMTGANVLTFGAGSRLTVL.